The source of this TCR beta chain is a study of spatial heterogeneity in lung cancer. Study in general: There was a strong correlation between the counts of TCR transcripts measured in tumor regions and a T cell transcriptional module score that was calculated from matched bulk RNA-seq. Study-wide findings and caveats: The counts of expanded TCRs, ubiquitous and regional, tracked ubiquitous and regional nonsynonymous mutations, respectively. Tumor mutation count correlated with how many alpha and beta TCRs expanded intratumorally.

CDR1 is SGHAT, CDR2 FQNNGV, per germline. V lost 4 bases and J 5 bases, leaving 9 bases between the germline ends. CDR3 length equals 13 residues. Every TCR cDNA molecule bore its own unique molecular identifier. TCRdb used MiXCR to reprocess the 5' RACE reads, holding one entry per CDR3 protein. This sample has 17,000 or so distinct CDR3 sequences, with approximately 6.2% found just once. This clonotype showed up just a few times. Antigen: not known. As for time point: sample taken at primary tumor resection. Whole RNA obtained from tumor, nontumor lung or frozen PBMC underwent sequencing without sorting.

This material consisted of lung tumor tissue, taken at surgery. This receptor was identified in a male donor with early-stage non-small cell lung cancer. The chain carries TRBV11-2 and TRBJ1-5, with a tentative D call TRBD1 (6 bases). This CDR3 reads CASSWQGYQPQHF. DNA for the CDR3: TGTGCCAGCAGCTGGCAGGGGTATCAGCCCCAGCATTTT. Supplemented by reference TRBV11-2 and TRBJ1-5, the full variable domain reads EAGVAQSPRYKIIEKRQSVAFWCNPISGHATLYWYQQILGQGPKLLIQFQNNGVVDDSQLPKDRFSAERLKGVDSTLKIQPAKLEDSAVYLCASSWQGYQPQHFGDGTRLSIL.